This passage covers 17 T cell receptor beta chains from one sample sequenced in a study of glioma-infiltrating T cells. Amplification of TCR alpha and beta CDR3 regions from RNA used iRepertoire nested multiplex PCR. TCRdb used MiXCR to reprocess the multiplex PCR reads, holding one entry per CDR3 protein. The table lists fewer than 4,000 distinct CDR3 sequences, around 92% of them singletons. Sequencing was carried out using glioma tissue, nonneoplastic brain tissue, or PBMCs (not recorded which). The receptors originated from a human donor with low-grade glioma or glioblastoma, undergoing nonglioma brain surgery, or in good health (not recorded which).

A single count supports this clonotype. The size of this beta chain means little, since it is a stray read in a library made for alpha chains. The chain employs TRBV6-2 or TRBV6-3 and TRBJ2-2, with D possibly being TRBD1 (5 bases). With 2 bases removed from V and 7 bases from J, the gap between germline ends came to 14 bases. The CDR3 runs to 15 residues. Germline values: CDR1 MNHEY, CDR2 SVGEGT. The CDR3 spells CASSYHSQGFGELFF. CDR3 DNA: TGTGCCAGCAGTTACCACAGCCAGGGTTTCGGGGAGCTGTTTTTT.

With respect to this clonotype: This beta chain slipped into a library made for alpha chains as a stray read, so its size is not meaningful. The J gene is TRBJ1-5, the V gene TRBV19, with TRBD1 matching 8 bases. The V segment lost 4 bases and the J segment 4 bases; nucleotides outside the gene matches: 6. The CDR3 consists of 15 residues. CDR1 and CDR2 from the germline V gene are LNHDA and SQIVND (reference sequence). CDR3 sequence reads: CASSRGQDLNQPQHF. CDR3 DNA sequence: TGTGCCAGTAGTAGGGGACAGGATCTTAATCAGCCCCAGCATTTT.

Notes on this clonotype: With the library built for alpha chains, this beta chain is off target and its frequency is not meaningful. The V gene is TRBV29-1, the J gene TRBJ1-1; unclear D gene. Trimming pared 4 bases from V and 1 base from J, leaving 7 bases between. Germline values: CDR1 SQVTM, CDR2 ANQGSEA. CDR3 length: 12 amino acids. The CDR3 protein is CSVGHQNTEAFF. DNA of the CDR3: TGCAGCGTTGGACATCAGAACACTGAAGCTTTCTTT.

To note about this clonotype: This beta chain is a stray sequence in a library constructed for alpha chains; its clone size is not meaningful. The V and J genes are TRBV20-1 and TRBJ2-1; D not resolved. Germline V gene sequence: CDR1 DFQATT, CDR2 SNEGSKA (reference sequence). Trimming took off 6 bases at V and 0 bases at J, with 18 bases between the two ends. CDR3 length equals 16 residues. In DNA, the CDR3 is TGCAGTGCGACATCGGACCTCAGATCCTCCTACAATGAGCAGTTCTTC. It is translated as CSATSDLRSSYNEQFF.

This clonotype was counted once. This beta chain is a stray sequence in a library constructed for alpha chains; its clone size is not meaningful. The V call is TRBV7-9, the J call TRBJ1-1, with D perhaps TRBD1 (6 bases). Germline CDR1 and CDR2: SEHNR and FQNEAQ (reference sequence). This CDR3 is built from 11 residues. The V gene lost 7 bases and the J gene lost 10 bases, with 13 bases spanning the gap. The chain's CDR3 is CASNSLGGAFF. Here the CDR3 DNA reads TGTGCCAGCAACTCCCTAGGGGGAGCTTTCTTT.

A note on this clonotype: The size of this beta chain means little, since it is a stray read in a library made for alpha chains. This chain links TRBV27 with TRBJ2-5; tentative D call: TRBD1 (7 bases). The V gene's germline CDR1 is MNHEY and CDR2 SMNVEV (reference sequence). This CDR3 comprises 15 residues. Trimming cost V 1 base and J 3 bases, with 12 bases left between them. The CDR3 DNA is TGTGCCAGCAGTTTATTTGGCAGGGGGGAAGAGACCCAGTACTTC. This gives the protein CASSLFGRGEETQYF.

Note on this clonotype: Found in a library prepared for alpha chains, this beta chain is an off-target read, and its abundance has little meaning. The DNA of the CDR3 is TGTGCCAGCAGTTTAGGGAGGTACACTGAAGCTTTCTTT. This encodes CASSLGRYTEAFF. The chain links TRBV12-3 or TRBV12-4 to TRBJ1-1; no reliable D call. This CDR3 spans 13 amino acids. The V and J ends lost 1 base and 3 bases respectively, with 6 bases between them.

Note on this clonotype: For a library built for alpha chains, this beta chain is a stray read; little rests on its size. This chain joins TRBV7-2 and TRBJ1-1; D is possibly TRBD1 (5 bases). V gave up 4 bases and J gave up 1 base, with 10 bases separating them. This CDR3 has 14 residues. The germline gives CDR1 SGHTA, CDR2 FQGNSA. In DNA, the CDR3 is TGTGCCAGCAGCTCTACAGGCGGGAACACTGAAGCTTTCTTT. Protein product: CASSSTGGNTEAFF.

Points on this clonotype: With the library built for alpha chains, this beta chain is off target and its frequency is not meaningful. The chain links TRBV2 to TRBJ1-5; D unclear. This CDR3 spans 16 amino acids. Trimming stripped 0 bases from V and 6 bases from J, with 15 bases between. Germline values: CDR1 SNHLY, CDR2 FYNNEI. As DNA, the CDR3 is TGTGCCAGCAGTGAAGCAGGGCGGAGAAGTGTTCAGCCCCAGCATTTT. Amino acids: CASSEAGRRSVQPQHF.

Regarding this clonotype: Since it is a stray read in a library aimed at alpha chains, this beta chain has a size that is not meaningful. The chain joins TRBV6-6 to TRBJ1-5; 7 positions agree with TRBD1. The CDR3 spans 14 residues. The germline V gene encodes CDR1 MNHNY and CDR2 SVGAGI (reference sequence). The V and J ends lost 8 bases and 0 bases, in that order; junction bases with no gene match: 4. DNA for the CDR3: TGTGCCAGCGACAGGGTTTATAGCAATCAGCCCCAGCATTTT. As protein: CASDRVYSNQPQHF.

This clonotype has a single count. Within a library made for alpha chains, this beta chain is off target, and its count is uninformative. This chain links TRBV6-5 with TRBJ2-1; D possibly matches TRBD1 or TRBD2 (5 bases each). The CDR3 is 13 residues long. Per the germline V gene, CDR1 is MNHEY and CDR2 is SVGAGI. Trimming pared 10 bases from V and 13 bases from J, leaving 23 bases between. CDR3 bases: TGTGCCACCCTTCTATCGGGGACCCCCGGCCAGTTCTTC. Translating it yields CATLLSGTPGQFF.

Turning to this clonotype: This beta chain came through as a stray read in a library set up for alpha chains, and its size says little. This chain joins TRBV7-2 and TRBJ2-3, with no clear D. From germline, CDR1 is SGHTA and CDR2 FQGNSA. CDR3 length equals 13 residues. V lost 8 bases and J lost 6, with 15 bases in between. The CDR3 here is CASGSEPGDTQYF. The CDR3 bases are TGTGCCAGCGGATCTGAACCGGGCGATACGCAGTATTTT.

With respect to this clonotype: The library was prepared for alpha chains; this beta chain is a stray read, so its frequency means little. The chain employs TRBV6-2 or TRBV6-3 and TRBJ2-3; no reliable D call. The V and J ends lost 6 bases and 6 bases respectively, with 10 bases between them. The CDR3 sequence is 12 residues long. Per germline, CDR1 MNHEY and CDR2 SVGEGT. The CDR3 region is CASRTTVDTQYF. In DNA, the CDR3 is TGTGCCAGCAGGACAACGGTGGATACGCAGTATTTT.

As for this clonotype: Within a library made for alpha chains, this beta chain is off target, and its count is uninformative. V gene TRBV20-1 combines with J gene TRBJ2-5, with 12 bases matching TRBD2. V trimming: 5 bases; J trimming: 1 base; junction bases outside the gene matches: 11. This CDR3 is built from 17 residues. Germline V gene sequence: CDR1 DFQATT, CDR2 SNEGSKA (reference sequence). The CDR3 sequence is CSAPRLAGAVLQETQYF. As DNA, the CDR3 is TGCAGTGCTCCCAGACTAGCGGGAGCGGTTCTCCAAGAGACCCAGTACTTC.

About this clonotype: The library was designed around alpha chains, so this beta chain is a stray read whose abundance carries little weight. This chain links TRBV6-1 with TRBJ2-3; D is unclear. The V and J ends lost 0 bases and 6 bases respectively, with 10 bases between them. The germline V gene encodes CDR1 MNHNS and CDR2 SASEGT. The CDR3 sequence is 14 residues long. The CDR3 DNA reads as TGTGCCAGCAGTGAAGCTTGGTGGTCGGATACGCAGTATTTT. Protein product: CASSEAWWSDTQYF.

A word on this clonotype: The library was prepared for alpha chains; this beta chain is a stray read, so its frequency means little. The chain uses TRBV27 and TRBJ1-2; D possibly corresponds to TRBD1 (6 bases). V gave up 3 bases and J gave up 8 bases, with 13 bases separating them. Germline V gives CDR1 MNHEY, CDR2 SMNVEV (reference sequence). This CDR3 comprises 13 residues. The DNA of the CDR3 is TGTGCCAGCAGTTTCGGGGGGCGATCGGGCTACACCTTC. The encoded protein is CASSFGGRSGYTF.

Comments on this clonotype: This beta chain is a stray sequence in a library constructed for alpha chains; its clone size is not meaningful. The chain recombines TRBV10-3 with TRBJ1-5; 12 bases align to TRBD1. The CDR3 loop spans 14 amino acids. CDR1 and CDR2 from the germline V gene are ENHRY and SYGVKD. V lost 9 bases and J lost 5; bases outside the gene matches: 5. CDR3 loop: CAIRDRGLDQPQHF. The CDR3 nucleotides read TGTGCCATTAGGGACAGGGGGCTCGATCAGCCCCAGCATTTT.